This entry lists 11 T cell receptor beta chains sequenced from one sample in a study of CD8 T cells in ankylosing spondylitis. Study results and limitations: A motif in TCR beta, a set of under 10 highly homologous variants, appeared characteristic of ankylosing spondylitis blood.

MiXCR, run by TCRdb on the 5' RACE reads, gives a single entry per CDR3 protein. The sample carries more than 650,000 distinct CDR3 sequences, approximately 12% recorded once. Their antigen targets remain unknown. Sequencing input: blood, either unsorted or a sorted T cell fraction (not recorded which). The receptor set was obtained from a male donor with ankylosing spondylitis.

This clonotype was seen ten or more times. V usage is TRBV12-3 or TRBV12-4 and J usage is TRBJ1-1, with D possibly TRBD1 on 5 matching bases. CDR3 size: 12 residues. V was cut by 2 bases and J by 10 bases, with 11 bases left in between. The CDR3 protein is CASSLPGTRAFF. Here the CDR3 DNA reads TGTGCCAGCAGTTTACCGGGGACCAGAGCTTTCTTT.

This clonotype has a count of ten or more. V usage is TRBV6-2 or TRBV6-3 and J usage is TRBJ2-1; 15 nucleotides match TRBD2. CDR1 and CDR2 (germline): MNHEY, SVGEGT. The CDR3 contains 15 residues. The J segment lost 6 bases and the V segment lost 7 bases, leaving 4 bases of the junction unmatched. The CDR3 region is CASTTGLAGGNEQFF. The CDR3 DNA sequence: TGTGCCAGCACCACGGGACTAGCGGGGGGCAATGAGCAGTTCTTC.

V and J are TRBV3-1 and TRBJ2-1, with TRBD2 matching 13 bases. Germline values: CDR1 LGHDT, CDR2 YNNKEL (reference sequence). The CDR3 loop spans 18 amino acids. V dropped 1 base and J dropped 3; count of bases not matched to a gene: 6. The CDR3 bases are TGTGCCAGCAGCCAAGTCACTAGCGGGGGGGCCCGCTACAATGAGCAGTTCTTC. It specifies CASSQVTSGGARYNEQFF.

Of note for this clonotype: One base away lies a much larger clone, so this may be a sequencing read error. V and J are TRBV18 and TRBJ2-1; no definite D call. CDR1 is KGHSH, CDR2 LQKENI, per germline. The CDR3 is 13 residues long. The CDR3 DNA reads TGTGCCAGCTCATCATCAAGGTACAATAAGCAGTTCTTC. It yields the protein CASSSSRYNKQFF.

This chain links TRBV7-8 with TRBJ1-4; D unclear. The germline V gene encodes CDR1 SGHVS and CDR2 FQNEAQ. V gave up 0 bases and J gave up 4 bases, with 12 bases separating them. This CDR3 comprises 16 residues. The CDR3 sequence is CASSLAQAGSNEKLFF. The CDR3 DNA reads TGTGCCAGCAGCTTAGCGCAGGCGGGCAGTAATGAAAAACTGTTTTTT.

This clonotype was found a few times. The rearrangement joins TRBV20-1 to TRBJ2-7; 8 bases align to TRBD2. V shed 3 bases, J shed 6 bases, and the junction held 1 base outside the gene matches. This CDR3 has 11 amino acids. The germline CDR1 and CDR2 sequences are DFQATT and SNEGSKA (reference sequence). CDR3 sequence reads: CSASREGEQYF. In nucleotides, the CDR3 is TGCAGTGCTAGTCGGGAGGGCGAGCAGTACTTC.

This rearrangement joins TRBV7-9 to TRBJ1-5, with no clear D. CDR3 length equals 13 residues. Germline V gene data show CDR1 as SEHNR and CDR2 as FQNEAQ (reference sequence). V dropped 6 bases and J dropped 5 bases, with 11 bases sitting between them. CDR3 nucleotide sequence: TGTGCCAGCAGGATGGACGGCCATCAGCCCCAGCATTTT. Protein: CASRMDGHQPQHF.

This clonotype turned up a few times. The genes are TRBV18 and TRBJ2-7; 7 positions match TRBD1. Germline CDR1 KGHSH, CDR2 LQKENI. V was clipped by 5 bases and J by 3 bases; unmatched bases: 10. This CDR3 region has 15 residues. The CDR3 DNA sequence: TGTGCCAGCTCAGTACAGGGGCTACCCCGCTACGAGCAGTACTTC. Its protein is CASSVQGLPRYEQYF. The variable domain in full, with the rest retrieved from reference TRBV18 and TRBJ2-7, is NAGVMQNPRHLVRRRGQEARLRCSPMKGHSHVYWYRQLPEEGLKFMVYLQKENIIDESGMPKERFSAEFPKEGPSILRIQQVVRGDSAAYFCASSVQGLPRYEQYFGPGTRLTVT.

This clonotype has a handful of counts. This rearrangement joins TRBV10-1 to TRBJ1-1; weak D call: TRBD1 (5 bases). CDR3 length: 16 amino acids. The V gene lost 0 bases and the J gene lost 0 bases, with 11 bases spanning the gap. Germline V lookup: CDR1 WNHNN, CDR2 SYGVQD (reference sequence). The CDR3 region is CASSESTGPMNTEAFF. In DNA form, the CDR3 reads TGCGCCAGCAGTGAGTCAACAGGACCTATGAACACTGAAGCTTTCTTT.

This chain joins TRBV5-1 and TRBJ2-7; perhaps TRBD2 as D (6 bases). The V end was cut by 4 bases, the J end by 0 bases, with 17 bases between. Germline V gene sequence: CDR1 SGHRS, CDR2 YFSETQ. The CDR3 is 16 amino acids. CDR3 sequence (DNA): TGCGCCAGCAGCCCGCCCGGGTGGCGGGGCTCCTACGAGCAGTACTTC. Translating gives CASSPPGWRGSYEQYF.

The chain uses TRBV9 and TRBJ2-3, with no clear D. V lost 0 bases and J 5 bases, leaving 10 bases between the germline ends. Germline lookup yields CDR1 SGDLS and CDR2 YYNGEE. The CDR3 spans 14 residues. CDR3 sequence: CASSVVARGDTQYF. As DNA, the CDR3 is TGTGCCAGCAGCGTAGTTGCCCGCGGAGATACGCAGTATTTT.